This T cell receptor beta chain was identified in a study of blood T cell repertoires in COVID-19. Original methodology: Amplification with reference gene primers provided the estimates of nucleated cell counts. Repertoires were generated with immunoSEQ multiplex PCR, while TCRdb's copy carries only in-frame clones and drops some. The DNA gave D and trimming, while V, J and clone size come from that table. Among some 74,000 clones listed, approximately 90% were seen once. Germline loops: CDR1 MRHNA, CDR2 SNTAGT. The CDR3 loop spans 15 amino acids. Trimming left V 6 bases short and J 4 bases short, with 18 bases between.

This chain links TRBV6-4 with TRBJ2-5; possibly TRBD1 for D (6 bases). This TCR was recovered from a man aged 50-60 years with COVID-19, enrolled during active disease. Specimen: peripheral blood. This chain's CDR3 is CASRPPGESLETQYF. The CDR3 bases are TGTGCCAGCAGGCCGCCAGGGGAATCCTTAGAGACCCAGTACTTC.